The clone carrying this TCR beta chain was counted ten times or more. Its cognate antigen is unknown. This entry comes from a study of post-analysis software for immune sequencing data. Study-wide results and caveats: Patients showed TRBV5-6, TRBV5-1 and TRBV20-1 among five TRBV segments more frequent than in controls.

The CDR3 is 13 amino acids. Trimming stripped 2 bases from V and 9 bases from J, with 8 bases between. The germline V gene has CDR1 MNHEY and CDR2 SMNVEV (reference sequence). Presence of unique molecular identifiers characterized the TCR beta cDNA libraries. Some 500,000 cDNA molecules were recovered from an input of roughly 0.85 to 10 million T cells. TCRdb used MiXCR to reprocess the PCR reads, holding one entry per CDR3 protein. The sample includes around 200,000 distinct CDR3 sequences, approximately 29% of them seen just once. This TCR was sampled from a girl aged 2-17 years with multiple sclerosis. What was sequenced was blood. The chain joins TRBV27 to TRBJ1-6; D is ambiguous. The CDR3 region is CASSLSVGSPLHF. Here the CDR3 DNA reads TGTGCCAGCAGTTTAAGCGTCGGTTCACCCCTCCACTTT.